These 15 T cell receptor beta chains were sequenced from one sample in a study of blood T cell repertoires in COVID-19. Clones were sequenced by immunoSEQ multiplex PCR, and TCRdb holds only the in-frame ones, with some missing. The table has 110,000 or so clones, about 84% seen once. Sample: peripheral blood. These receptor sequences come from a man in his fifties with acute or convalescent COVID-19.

For the CDR3, the DNA is TGTGCCACCAGCAGGGCCGACAGGTTCTCTGGAAACACCATATATTTT. This encodes CATSRADRFSGNTIYF. The genes are TRBV15 and TRBJ1-3; D possibly corresponds to TRBD1 (6 bases). The CDR3 totals 16 residues. The ends were cut back, 3 bases at V and 0 bases at J, with 12 bases in the middle. From germline, CDR1 is LNHNV and CDR2 YYDKDF (reference sequence).

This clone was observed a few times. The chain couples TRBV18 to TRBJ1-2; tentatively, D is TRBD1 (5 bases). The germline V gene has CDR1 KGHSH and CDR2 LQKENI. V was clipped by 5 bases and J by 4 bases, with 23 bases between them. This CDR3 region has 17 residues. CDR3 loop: CASSSEIIGAVGYGYTF. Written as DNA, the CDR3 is TGTGCCAGCTCATCAGAAATTATAGGGGCTGTTGGCTATGGCTACACCTTC.

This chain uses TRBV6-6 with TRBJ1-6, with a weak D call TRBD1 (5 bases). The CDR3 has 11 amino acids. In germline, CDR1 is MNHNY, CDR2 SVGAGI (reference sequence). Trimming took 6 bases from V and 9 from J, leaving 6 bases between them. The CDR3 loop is CASSGGSPLHF. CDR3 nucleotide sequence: TGTGCCAGCAGCGGGGGTTCACCCCTCCACTTT.

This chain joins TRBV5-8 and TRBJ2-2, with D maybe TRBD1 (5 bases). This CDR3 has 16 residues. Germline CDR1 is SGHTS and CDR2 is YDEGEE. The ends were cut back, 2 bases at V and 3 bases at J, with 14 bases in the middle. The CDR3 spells CASSFWTHKYTGELFF. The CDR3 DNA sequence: TGTGCCAGCAGCTTCTGGACACATAAGTACACCGGGGAGCTGTTTTTT.

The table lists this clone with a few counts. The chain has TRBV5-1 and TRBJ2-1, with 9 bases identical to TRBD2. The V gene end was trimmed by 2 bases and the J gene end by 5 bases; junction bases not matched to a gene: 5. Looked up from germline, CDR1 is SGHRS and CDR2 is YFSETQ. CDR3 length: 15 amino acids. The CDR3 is CASSFLAGANNEQFF. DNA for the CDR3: TGCGCCAGCAGCTTCTTAGCGGGGGCCAACAATGAGCAGTTCTTC.

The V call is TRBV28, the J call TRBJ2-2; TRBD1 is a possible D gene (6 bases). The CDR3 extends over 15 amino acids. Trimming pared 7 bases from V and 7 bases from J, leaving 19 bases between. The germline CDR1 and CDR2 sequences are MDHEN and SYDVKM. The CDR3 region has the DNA TGTGCCAGCACCCCCCCCAGGGGAGAACGCGGGGAGCTGTTTTTT. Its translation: CASTPPRGERGELFF.

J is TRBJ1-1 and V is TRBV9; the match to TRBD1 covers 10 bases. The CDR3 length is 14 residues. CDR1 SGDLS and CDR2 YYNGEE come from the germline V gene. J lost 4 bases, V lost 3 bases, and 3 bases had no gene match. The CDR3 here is CASSAGTGVTEAFF. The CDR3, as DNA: TGTGCCAGCAGCGCCGGGACAGGGGTCACTGAAGCTTTCTTT.

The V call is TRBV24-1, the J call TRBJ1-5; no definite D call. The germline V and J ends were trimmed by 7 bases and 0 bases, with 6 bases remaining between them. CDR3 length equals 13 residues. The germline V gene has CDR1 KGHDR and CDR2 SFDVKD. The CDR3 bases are TGTGCCACCAGGGAGACTAGCAATCAGCCCCAGCATTTT. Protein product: CATRETSNQPQHF.

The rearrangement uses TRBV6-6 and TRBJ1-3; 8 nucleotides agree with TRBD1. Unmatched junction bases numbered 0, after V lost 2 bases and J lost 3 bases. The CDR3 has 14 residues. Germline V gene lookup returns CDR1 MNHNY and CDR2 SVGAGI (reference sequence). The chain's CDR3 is CASSYGQGGNTIYF. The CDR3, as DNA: TGTGCCAGCAGTTACGGACAGGGTGGAAACACCATATATTTT.

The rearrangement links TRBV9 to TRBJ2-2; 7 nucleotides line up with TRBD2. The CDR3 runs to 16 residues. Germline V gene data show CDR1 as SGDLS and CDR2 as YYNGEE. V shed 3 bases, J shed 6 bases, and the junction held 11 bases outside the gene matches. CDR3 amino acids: CASSGLGGGSPGELFF. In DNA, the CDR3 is TGTGCCAGCAGCGGCCTTGGGGGGGGTTCCCCCGGGGAGCTGTTTTTT. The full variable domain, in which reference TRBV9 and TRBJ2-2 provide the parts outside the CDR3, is DSGVTQTPKHLITATGQRVTLRCSPRSGDLSVYWYQQSLDQGLQFLIQYYNGEERAKGNILERFSAQQFPDLHSELNLSSLELGDSALYFCASSGLGGGSPGELFFGEGSRLTVL.

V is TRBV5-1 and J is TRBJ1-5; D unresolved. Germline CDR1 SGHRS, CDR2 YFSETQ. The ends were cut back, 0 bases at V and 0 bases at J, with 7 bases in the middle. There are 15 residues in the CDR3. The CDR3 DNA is TGCGCCAGCAGCTTGGGTGGGCCTAGCAATCAGCCCCAGCATTTT. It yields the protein CASSLGGPSNQPQHF.

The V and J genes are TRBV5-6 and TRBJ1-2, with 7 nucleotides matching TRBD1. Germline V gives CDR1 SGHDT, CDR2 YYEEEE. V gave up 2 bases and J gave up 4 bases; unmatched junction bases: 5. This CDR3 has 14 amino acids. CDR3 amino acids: CASSFLTGTYGYTF. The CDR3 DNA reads TGTGCCAGCAGCTTCCTGACAGGGACCTATGGCTACACCTTC.

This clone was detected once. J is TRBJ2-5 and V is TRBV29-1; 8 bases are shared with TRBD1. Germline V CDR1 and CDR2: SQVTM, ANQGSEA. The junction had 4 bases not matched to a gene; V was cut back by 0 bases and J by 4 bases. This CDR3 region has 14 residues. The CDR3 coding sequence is TGCAGCGTTGAAGACCCCAGGGGGCCAGAGACCCAGTACTTC. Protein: CSVEDPRGPETQYF.

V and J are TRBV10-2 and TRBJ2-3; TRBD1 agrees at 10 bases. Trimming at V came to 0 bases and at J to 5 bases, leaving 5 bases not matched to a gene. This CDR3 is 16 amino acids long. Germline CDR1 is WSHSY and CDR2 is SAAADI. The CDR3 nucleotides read TGCGCCAGCAGTGAGTCAGGACAGGGGGAAAGAGATACGCAGTATTTT. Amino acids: CASSESGQGERDTQYF.

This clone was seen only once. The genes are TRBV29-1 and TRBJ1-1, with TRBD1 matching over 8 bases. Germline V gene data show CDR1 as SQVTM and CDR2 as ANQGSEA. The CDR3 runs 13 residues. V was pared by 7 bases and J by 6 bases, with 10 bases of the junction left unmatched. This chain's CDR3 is CSGTPGGTAEAFF. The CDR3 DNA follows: TGCAGCGGGACCCCAGGGGGCACCGCTGAAGCTTTCTTT.